These 2 T cell receptor beta chains were all obtained from the same sample, sequenced in a study of a mutant IDH1 vaccine in newly diagnosed glioma. TCRdb's table, derived via immunoSEQ multiplex PCR, lists solely in-frame clones and lacks some. The table shows tens of thousands of clones, with 81% occurring only once. No antigen has been assigned to these receptors. Specified time point: week 35, safety follow-up. Each dose delivered 300 ug of mutant IDH1 20-mer peptide subcutaneously with imiquimod. The sequencing used PBMCs, collected from a glioma patient whose treatment included an IDH1 peptide vaccine. The receptor source for this set is a woman aged 40 to 49 with glioma. Some clones in this sample may be carry-over from other donors' samples.

The J gene is TRBJ1-2, the V gene TRBV6-6; TRBD1 is a possible D gene (5 bases). The CDR3 extends over 13 amino acids. CDR1 MNHNY and CDR2 SVGAGI come from the germline V gene (reference sequence). Trimming took 6 bases from V and 5 from J, leaving 13 bases between them. CDR3 sequence reads: CASRAGAGYGYTF. The CDR3 region has the DNA TGTGCCAGCAGGGCAGGTGCAGGGTATGGCTACACCTTC.

The chain combines TRBV5-1 with TRBJ2-7; 8 bases align to TRBD2. V dropped 5 bases and J dropped 6; count of bases not matched to a gene: 4. The V gene's germline CDR1 is SGHRS and CDR2 YFSETQ. This CDR3 is built from 12 residues. CDR3 region: CASSREGFEQYF. In DNA, the CDR3 is TGCGCCAGCAGTCGGGAGGGCTTCGAGCAGTACTTC.